This T cell receptor (beta chain) stems from a study of blood T cell repertoires in COVID-19. Across the whole study: Italy, Spain and the United States were the sources of the convalescent and acute COVID-19 samples.

All enrollees were about 18 to 89 years old and from 20 to 30 US areas. Participant-given clinical history determined each cohort assignment. The assay was immunoSEQ multiplex PCR, and TCRdb's table has in-frame clones only and misses some. The sample contains roughly 160,000 clones, roughly 80% of which appear only once. This CDR3 contains 14 residues. The V segment lost 4 bases and the J segment 7 bases; nucleotides outside the gene matches: 7. Germline CDR1 is SGHRS and CDR2 is YFSETQ. This sequence joins TRBV5-1 and TRBJ2-1, with 8 bases lining up with TRBD1. Source material: PBMCs or T cells enriched from blood (not recorded which). The clonotype was recovered from an older woman who had recovered from COVID-19. This chain's CDR3 is CASSVQGAQNEQFF. The CDR3 DNA reads as TGCGCCAGCAGCGTCCAGGGGGCCCAAAATGAGCAGTTCTTC. The whole variable domain, filled in from reference TRBV5-1 and TRBJ2-1, reads KAGVTQTPRYLIKTRGQQVTLSCSPISGHRSVSWYQQTPGQGLQFLFEYFSETQRNKGNFPGRFSGRQFSNSRSEMNVSTLELGDSALYLCASSVQGAQNEQFFGPGTRLTVL.